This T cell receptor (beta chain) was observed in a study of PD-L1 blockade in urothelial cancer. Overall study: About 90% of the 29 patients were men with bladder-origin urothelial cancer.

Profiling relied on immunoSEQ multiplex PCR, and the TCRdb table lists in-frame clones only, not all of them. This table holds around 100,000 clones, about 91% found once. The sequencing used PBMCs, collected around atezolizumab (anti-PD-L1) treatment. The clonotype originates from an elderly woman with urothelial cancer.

Here the CDR3 DNA reads TGCGCCAGCAGCAGACTTGGGGGGGGACAAGAGACCCAGTACTTC. Its translation is CASSRLGGGQETQYF. The genes are TRBV5-1 and TRBJ2-5; 7 nucleotides agree with TRBD2. Trimming removed 4 bases from V and 2 bases from J; junction bases left unmatched: 8. CDR1 is SGHRS, CDR2 YFSETQ, per germline. The CDR3 contains 15 residues.